The TCR beta chain under discussion was sequenced for a study of Ad26.COV2.S vaccination and SARS-CoV-2 variants. In the study overall: It was the COV1001 Ad26.COV2.S trial arm that included the donor. Ad26.COV2.S shots went into the muscle once or twice, 56 days apart.

The germline V gene has CDR1 SGDLS and CDR2 YYNGEE. The CDR3 is 15 amino acids. V shed 0 bases and J shed 8 bases, with 12 bases lying between them. General study findings and limits: Total T cell responses, in the TCR breadth and depth analyses, may have been underestimated.

Treatment denoted: approximately 18 received Ad26.COV2.S at low or high dose, single or two shots; roughly five received placebo; per-sample allocation not given. Day 63 after the first vaccine or placebo injection was the time point for sampling. This clone was seen a handful of times. Its antigen is not identified. Sequenced by immunoSEQ multiplex PCR; TCRdb stores in-frame clones only, minus some. The table lists some 480,000 clones, around 85% of them singletons. The clonotype comes from a person between 18 and 65 years old who received the Ad26.COV2.S COVID-19 vaccine or a placebo. The sequences come from peripheral blood, collected in a trial of Ad26.COV2.S vaccine versus placebo. The V and J genes are TRBV9 and TRBJ1-6, with a tentative D call TRBD1 (6 bases). Written as DNA, the CDR3 is TGTGCCAGCAGCGTAGTGGGGGCCCCCGATTCACCCCTCCACTTT. It specifies CASSVVGAPDSPLHF.